The TCR beta chain under discussion was sequenced for a study of blood T cell repertoires in COVID-19. As for the study in general: From the United States, Italy and Spain came samples of acute and convalescent COVID-19. T cells, B-cell-depleted T cells, or PBMCs provided the cDNA or gDNA that served as material.

Study processing details: Counts of nucleated cells, estimated from reference gene primer amplification, were obtained. Using immunoSEQ multiplex PCR, the repertoire was profiled, and TCRdb retains in-frame clones only, with some absent. The V and J calls and clone size come from that table; D and trimming were worked out from the DNA. The data contain about 83,000 clones, about 86% of them singletons. J was trimmed by 3 bases and V by 2 bases; bases with no gene match: 5. Germline assignment: CDR1 SGHRS and CDR2 YFSETQ. The CDR3 sequence is 15 residues long. Material for sequencing was peripheral blood. This sequence joins TRBV5-1 and TRBJ2-5; 9 bases are a match to TRBD2. The receptor was isolated from an elderly woman in a cohort sampled during active or convalescent COVID-19. CDR3 residues: CASSFETSGKETQYF. Written as DNA, the CDR3 is TGCGCCAGCAGCTTTGAGACTAGCGGAAAAGAGACCCAGTACTTC.